The 32 T cell receptor beta chains below come from one sample, sequenced in a study of cytomegalovirus exposure and HLA in healthy donors. The PCR made use of 60 Vbeta and 13 Jbeta primers. Profiling relied on immunoSEQ multiplex PCR, and the TCRdb table lists in-frame clones only, not all of them. The sample holds approximately 170,000 clones, roughly three quarters seen once. The specimen was PBMCs. The receptors originated from a man younger than 35 in good health and CMV-seropositive.

The chain recombines TRBV19 with TRBJ2-7; the D gene is possibly TRBD1 (6 bases). This CDR3 has 19 amino acids. V dropped 11 bases and J dropped 1 base, with 33 bases sitting between them. Germline V gives CDR1 LNHDA, CDR2 SQIVND (reference sequence). As DNA, the CDR3 is TGTGCCCCGAGACCTGATGCCCCAGACAGGAGCCAAAATTCCTACGAGCAGTACGTC. Translation gives CAPRPDAPDRSQNSYEQYV.

The gene calls are TRBV4-2 and TRBJ1-1, with unresolved D. This CDR3 spans 15 amino acids. V was clipped by 1 base and J by 2 bases, with 11 bases between them. Germline CDR1 is LGHNA and CDR2 is YNFKEQ. CDR3 bases: TGTGCCAGCAGCCAAGTCGGGGAAGGAAACACTGAAGCTTTCTTT. Its translation is CASSQVGEGNTEAFF.

Turning to this clone: Additional DNA sequences in this sample encode the identical CDR3. The chain uses TRBV6-6 and TRBJ1-2; D unresolved. Looked up from germline, CDR1 is MNHNY and CDR2 is SVGAGI (reference sequence). Trimming stripped 0 bases from V and 4 bases from J, with 9 bases between. The CDR3 spans 14 residues. CDR3 DNA sequence: TGTGCCAGCAGTTACTCTTCACAGTCCTATGGCTACACCTTC. Translating it yields CASSYSSQSYGYTF.

The chain combines TRBV6-5 with TRBJ2-1, with D possibly matching TRBD1 (7 bases). The CDR3 covers 13 residues. Trimming took off 6 bases at V and 9 bases at J, with 15 bases between the two ends. Germline CDR1 is MNHEY and CDR2 is SVGAGI. CDR3 nucleotide sequence: TGTGCCAGCAGCGCGGACAGGCGGGGTGAGCAGTTCTTC. Translated, it gives CASSADRRGEQFF.

This clone has more than one count but fewer than ten. This CDR3 is also generated by other DNA sequences in the sample. The rearrangement links TRBV2 to TRBJ2-2; D is uncertain. This CDR3 has 12 amino acids. The V end was cut by 8 bases, the J end by 3 bases, with 7 bases between. Looked up from germline, CDR1 is SNHLY and CDR2 is FYNNEI. The CDR3 DNA sequence: TGTGCCAGCTCGTCGGACACCGGGGAGCTGTTTTTT. Residues: CASSSDTGELFF. The variable domain in full, with the rest retrieved from reference TRBV2 and TRBJ2-2, is EPEVTQTPSHQVTQMGQEVILRCVPISNHLYFYWYRQILGQKVEFLVSFYNNEISEKSEIFDDQFSVERPDGSNFTLKIRSTKLEDSAMYFCASSSDTGELFFGEGSRLTVL.

The gene calls are TRBV19 and TRBJ2-2, with D possibly TRBD2 on 6 matching bases. Germline CDR1 LNHDA, CDR2 SQIVND (reference sequence). The CDR3 extends over 15 amino acids. The V end was cut by 5 bases, the J end by 6 bases, with 16 bases between. The CDR3 sequence: CASSLPGGASGELFF. CDR3 coding DNA: TGTGCCAGTAGTTTGCCAGGAGGGGCCTCCGGGGAGCTGTTTTTT.

The gene calls are TRBV15 and TRBJ1-2; D might be TRBD1 (5 bases). CDR3 length: 15 residues. V was trimmed by 1 base and J by 8 bases, leaving 17 bases between them. Germline CDR1 and CDR2: LNHNV and YYDKDF (reference sequence). Written as DNA, the CDR3 is TGTGCCACCAGCAGAGCACTTGGACCGGGGGGGGGCTACACCTTC. Protein sequence: CATSRALGPGGGYTF.

V gene TRBV7-6 combines with J gene TRBJ2-2, with 10 bases matching TRBD1. Germline V CDR1 and CDR2: SGHVS, FNYEAQ. The CDR3 contains 17 residues. V shed 5 bases, J shed 7 bases, and the junction held 13 bases outside the gene matches. CDR3 DNA: TGTGCCAGCAGCCCATCGCCGGGACAGGGGAGGGTCGGGGAGCTGTTTTTT. Translating gives CASSPSPGQGRVGELFF.

The chain employs TRBV6-1 and TRBJ2-1; 8 bases map to TRBD2. The length of the CDR3 is 16 residues. The V gene end was trimmed by 1 base and the J gene end by 3 bases; junction bases not matched to a gene: 5. Germline CDR1 and CDR2: MNHNS and SASEGT. CDR3 DNA sequence: TGTGCCAGCAGTGAAGATCCTCTAGCGGGCTACAATGAGCAGTTCTTC. Translated, it gives CASSEDPLAGYNEQFF.

This clone was detected only a few times. The genes are TRBV7-9 and TRBJ2-7; TRBD2 matches 10 bases. Germline trimming cut 5 bases from V and 3 bases from J; bases unmatched to any gene: 10. The CDR3 covers 16 residues. From germline, CDR1 is SEHNR and CDR2 FQNEAQ (reference sequence). The CDR3 DNA reads as TGTGCCAGCAGCCTAGACCCGGGACTAGCGATCTACGAGCAGTACGTC. Amino acids: CASSLDPGLAIYEQYV.

The chain combines TRBV19 with TRBJ1-5; D is possibly TRBD1 (6 bases). Trimming stripped 7 bases from V and 4 bases from J, with 11 bases between. Germline CDR1 and CDR2: LNHDA and SQIVND (reference sequence). CDR3 length equals 13 residues. The CDR3 reads CASNRQANQPQHF. Written as DNA, the CDR3 is TGTGCCAGTAACCGACAGGCTAATCAGCCCCAGCATTTT.

This chain joins TRBV4-1 and TRBJ1-1, with D possibly being TRBD1 (6 bases). The V gene lost 0 bases and the J gene lost 6 bases, with 14 bases spanning the gap. Germline V gives CDR1 MGHRA, CDR2 YSYEKL. This CDR3 has 15 amino acids. The CDR3 bases are TGCGCCAGCAGCCAAGAGATACAGGGAGGGGCTGAAGCTTTCTTT. It codes for CASSQEIQGGAEAFF.

The chain has TRBV7-6 and TRBJ1-2, with 10 bases identical to TRBD1. CDR1 and CDR2 (germline): SGHVS, FNYEAQ. Unmatched junction bases numbered 3, after V lost 0 bases and J lost 2 bases. This CDR3 comprises 16 residues. CDR3 sequence reads: CASSLAPGQGNYGYTF. The CDR3 DNA reads as TGTGCCAGCAGCTTAGCTCCGGGACAGGGGAACTATGGCTACACCTTC.

The rearrangement uses TRBV5-1 and TRBJ2-6; 7 bases match TRBD1. The germline CDR1 and CDR2 sequences are SGHRS and YFSETQ. The CDR3 is 15 residues long. V shed 3 bases and J 2 bases; nucleotides not matched to a gene: 2. The CDR3 reads CASSSTGAGANVLTF. The CDR3 DNA follows: TGCGCCAGCAGCTCCACAGGGGCTGGGGCCAACGTCCTGACTTTC.

The chain uses TRBV12-5 and TRBJ1-5, with no clear D. Trimming left V 0 bases short and J 10 bases short, with 10 bases between. This CDR3 spans 13 amino acids. The V gene's germline CDR1 is LGHNT and CDR2 FRNRAP. CDR3 loop: CASGLVHQSPQHF. In DNA, the CDR3 is TGTGCTAGTGGTTTGGTACATCAGTCTCCCCAGCATTTT. Full variable domain (remainder filled in from reference TRBV12-5 and TRBJ1-5): DARVTQTPRHKVTEMGQEVTMRCQPILGHNTVFWYRQTMMQGLELLAYFRNRAPLDDSGMPKDRFSAEMPDATLATLKIQPSEPRDSAVYFCASGLVHQSPQHFGDGTRLSIL.

This clone was detected a few times. This rearrangement joins TRBV6-1 to TRBJ1-5, with D possibly being TRBD1 (6 bases). V lost 8 bases to trimming and J lost 5 bases, with 19 bases between them. Per the germline V gene, CDR1 is MNHNS and CDR2 is SASEGT. This CDR3 is 15 amino acids long. This CDR3 reads CASGERGGGHQPQHF. For the CDR3, the DNA is TGTGCCAGCGGGGAGAGGGGAGGGGGTCATCAGCCCCAGCATTTT.

The chain recombines TRBV20-1 with TRBJ1-2; the D is unclear. V lost 5 bases and J 2 bases, leaving 6 bases between the germline ends. CDR1 and CDR2 (germline): DFQATT, SNEGSKA (reference sequence). The CDR3 consists of 11 residues. The chain's CDR3 is CSALRNYGYTF. The CDR3 nucleotides read TGCAGTGCTCTCAGGAACTATGGCTACACCTTC.

There are many counts of this clone. The V call is TRBV4-2, the J call TRBJ1-1; a possible D gene is TRBD1 (5 bases). The CDR3 runs to 15 residues. Germline V lookup: CDR1 LGHNA, CDR2 YNFKEQ. V was clipped by 1 base and J by 5 bases, with 14 bases between them. The CDR3 DNA is TGTGCCAGCAGCCAAGGGGCGGGGGTGGGGACTGAAGCTTTCTTT. This gives the protein CASSQGAGVGTEAFF.

The V call is TRBV7-8, the J call TRBJ2-5; possibly TRBD2 for D (5 bases). The germline V gene has CDR1 SGHVS and CDR2 FQNEAQ. The CDR3 has 12 residues. Trimming took off 6 bases at V and 5 bases at J, with 10 bases between the two ends. The CDR3 nucleotides read TGTGCCAGCAGGAAACTAGGGGAGACCCAGTACTTC. Amino acid sequence: CASRKLGETQYF. Drawing the rest from reference TRBV7-8 and TRBJ2-5, the complete variable domain is GAGVSQSPRYKVAKRGQDVALRCDPISGHVSLFWYQQALGQGPEFLTYFQNEAQLDKSGLPSDRFFAERPEGSVSTLKIQRTQQEDSAVYLCASRKLGETQYFGPGTRLLVL.

CDR3 coding DNA: TGTGCCAGCAGCCTGCTGACTAGCGGGGGATCCGGGGAGCTGTTTTTT. It encodes CASSLLTSGGSGELFF. The J gene is TRBJ2-2, the V gene TRBV14; 12 nucleotides match TRBD2. The CDR3 runs 16 residues. After removal of 4 bases from V and 6 bases from J, the junction contained 6 bases not matched to a gene. The germline CDR1 and CDR2 sequences are SGHDN and FVKESK.

The genes are TRBV28 and TRBJ1-1; TRBD1 agrees at 7 bases. Germline assignment: CDR1 MDHEN and CDR2 SYDVKM. Trimming took 6 bases from V and 3 from J; bases not matched to a gene: 7. The length of the CDR3 is 14 residues. The CDR3 is CASSRGRGYTEAFF. Written as DNA, the CDR3 is TGTGCCAGCAGCAGGGGCAGGGGGTACACTGAAGCTTTCTTT.

V is TRBV9 and J is TRBJ2-5; 10 bases fit TRBD2. With 0 bases clipped from V and 5 bases from J, the junction kept 4 bases outside the gene matches. Germline CDR1 is SGDLS and CDR2 is YYNGEE. This CDR3 is 15 amino acids long. The CDR3 here is CASSVGSGRWETQYF. Written as DNA, the CDR3 is TGTGCCAGCAGCGTAGGTAGCGGGAGGTGGGAGACCCAGTACTTC.

This clone has more than one count but fewer than ten. The chain has TRBV29-1 and TRBJ1-1; possible D gene TRBD1, 5 bases. In germline, CDR1 is SQVTM, CDR2 ANQGSEA. This CDR3 has 15 residues. Trimming shortened V by 4 bases and J by 5 bases, and 20 bases separated the two germline ends. The CDR3 sequence is CSVAGIPGGGTEAFF. In DNA, the CDR3 is TGCAGCGTTGCAGGGATTCCGGGCGGGGGGACTGAAGCTTTCTTT.

This clone was detected a few times. This chain uses TRBV29-1 with TRBJ1-2; weak D call: TRBD1 (5 bases). The CDR3 covers 12 residues. Germline CDR1 and CDR2: SQVTM and ANQGSEA. V gave up 5 bases and J gave up 3 bases, with 10 bases separating them. CDR3 protein: CSVLTGDYGYTF. The CDR3 DNA is TGCAGCGTTCTGACGGGGGACTATGGCTACACCTTC.

The rearrangement uses TRBV7-9 and TRBJ2-4; D possibly corresponds to TRBD1 (6 bases). The germline V gene has CDR1 SEHNR and CDR2 FQNEAQ (reference sequence). The CDR3 spans 14 residues. Trimming took off 3 bases at V and 5 bases at J, with 11 bases between the two ends. The CDR3 reads CASSFWGLENIQYF. The CDR3 nucleotides are TGTGCCAGCAGCTTTTGGGGGCTTGAAAACATTCAGTACTTC.

V and J are TRBV5-1 and TRBJ2-7; a weak D match, TRBD1 (6 bases). This CDR3 has 15 residues. The germline V and J ends were trimmed by 0 bases and 1 base, with 11 bases remaining between them. From germline, CDR1 is SGHRS and CDR2 YFSETQ. CDR3 amino acids: CASSLGTDQSYEQYV. The DNA for the CDR3 is TGCGCCAGCAGCTTGGGGACAGATCAATCCTACGAGCAGTACGTC.

This sequence joins TRBV13 and TRBJ2-2, with 7 bases that match TRBD2. The CDR3 spans 16 residues. CDR1 PRHDT and CDR2 FYEKMQ come from the germline V gene (reference sequence). Unmatched junction bases numbered 7, after V lost 5 bases and J lost 1 base. CDR3 region: CASSPGVAGNTGELFF. The CDR3 DNA reads TGTGCCAGCAGCCCGGGGGTAGCGGGGAACACCGGGGAGCTGTTTTTT.

The chain employs TRBV5-8 and TRBJ2-7; 7 bases map to TRBD1. CDR3 length equals 12 residues. Germline CDR1 reads SGHTS; CDR2 reads YDEGEE. V was clipped by 4 bases and J by 3 bases; unmatched bases: 1. In DNA form, the CDR3 reads TGTGCCAGCAGCCCAGGGGGCTACGAGCAGTACGTC. It is translated as CASSPGGYEQYV.

The chain has TRBV11-2 and TRBJ2-5; maybe TRBD2 (6 bases). V was pared by 5 bases and J by 2 bases, with 15 bases between. The CDR3 contains 15 residues. Germline CDR1 and CDR2: SGHAT and FQNNGV. The CDR3 nucleotides read TGTGCCAGCAGCAAGGGACTTAGGGGTCAAGAGACCCAGTACTTC. Residues: CASSKGLRGQETQYF.

V is TRBV6-1 and J is TRBJ1-2; 7 bases fit TRBD1. This CDR3 has 13 amino acids. Germline CDR1 MNHNS, CDR2 SASEGT. V trimming: 7 bases; J trimming: 6 bases; junction bases outside the gene matches: 8. The CDR3 sequence is CASNEQGTDGYTF. CDR3 DNA: TGTGCCAGCAACGAACAGGGGACAGATGGCTACACCTTC.

The rearrangement links TRBV28 to TRBJ1-1, with D possibly being TRBD1 (5 bases). The CDR3 spans 14 residues. In germline, CDR1 is MDHEN, CDR2 SYDVKM. V lost 3 bases and J lost 10, with 18 bases in between. CDR3: CASSFFGGGVGAFF. The CDR3, as DNA: TGTGCCAGCAGTTTTTTCGGGGGAGGGGTTGGAGCTTTCTTT.

The chain links TRBV19 to TRBJ1-1, with a possible D match to TRBD1 (5 bases). Germline lookup yields CDR1 LNHDA and CDR2 SQIVND (reference sequence). V gave up 6 bases and J gave up 5 bases, with 16 bases separating them. The CDR3 is 14 amino acids. The CDR3 spells CASSHGARGTEAFF. In DNA form, the CDR3 reads TGTGCCAGTAGCCATGGGGCCCGGGGGACTGAAGCTTTCTTT.